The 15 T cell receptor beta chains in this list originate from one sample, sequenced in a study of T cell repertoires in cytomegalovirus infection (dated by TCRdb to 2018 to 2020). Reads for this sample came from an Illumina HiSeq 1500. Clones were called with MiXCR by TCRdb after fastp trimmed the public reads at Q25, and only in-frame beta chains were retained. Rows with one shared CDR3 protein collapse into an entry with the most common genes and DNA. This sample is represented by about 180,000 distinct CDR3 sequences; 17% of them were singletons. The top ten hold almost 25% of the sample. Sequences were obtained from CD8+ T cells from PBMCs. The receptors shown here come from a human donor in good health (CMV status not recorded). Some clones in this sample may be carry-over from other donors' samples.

The CDR3 bases are TGCGCCAGCAGCCAGGCGACCGACTATGGCTACACCTTC. Translation gives CASSQATDYGYTF. The chain employs TRBV4-3 and TRBJ1-2, with D unresolved. The CDR3 runs to 13 residues. V was pared by 3 bases and J by 3 bases, with 8 bases between. Germline CDR1 LGHNA, CDR2 YSLEER.

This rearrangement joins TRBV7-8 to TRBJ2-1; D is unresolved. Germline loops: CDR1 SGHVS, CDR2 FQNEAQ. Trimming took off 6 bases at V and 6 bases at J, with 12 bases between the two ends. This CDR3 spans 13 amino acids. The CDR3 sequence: CASSTQDGNEQFF. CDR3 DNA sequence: TGTGCCAGCAGTACCCAGGACGGCAATGAGCAGTTCTTC.

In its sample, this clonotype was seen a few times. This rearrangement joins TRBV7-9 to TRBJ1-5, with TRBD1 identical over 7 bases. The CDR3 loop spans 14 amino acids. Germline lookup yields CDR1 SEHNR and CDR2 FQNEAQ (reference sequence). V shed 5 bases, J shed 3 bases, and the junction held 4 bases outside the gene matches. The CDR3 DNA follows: TGTGCCAGCAGCCCAGGGGGGTTCAATCAGCCCCAGCATTTT. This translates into CASSPGGFNQPQHF.

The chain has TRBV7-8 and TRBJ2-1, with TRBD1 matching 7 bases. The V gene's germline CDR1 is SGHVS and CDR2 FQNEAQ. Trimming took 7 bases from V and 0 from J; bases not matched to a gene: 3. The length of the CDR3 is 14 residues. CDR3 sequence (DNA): TGTGCCAGCATAGGGGACAGCTCCTACAATGAGCAGTTCTTC. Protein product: CASIGDSSYNEQFF. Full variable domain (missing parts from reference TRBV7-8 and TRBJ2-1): GAGVSQSPRYKVAKRGQDVALRCDPISGHVSLFWYQQALGQGPEFLTYFQNEAQLDKSGLPSDRFFAERPEGSVSTLKIQRTQQEDSAVYLCASIGDSSYNEQFFGPGTRLTVL.

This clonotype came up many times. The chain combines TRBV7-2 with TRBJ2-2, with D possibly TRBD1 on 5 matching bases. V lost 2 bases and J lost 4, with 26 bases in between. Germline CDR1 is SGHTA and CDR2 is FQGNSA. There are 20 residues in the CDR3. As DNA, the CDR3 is TGTGCCAGCAGCTTACCCTTTACGCTACAGACCAGGGCCAGCACCGGGGAGCTGTTTTTT. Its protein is CASSLPFTLQTRASTGELFF. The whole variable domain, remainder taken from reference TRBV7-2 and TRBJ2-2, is GAGVSQSPSNKVTEKGKDVELRCDPISGHTALYWYRQSLGQGLEFLIYFQGNSAPDKSGLPSDRFSAERTGGSVSTLTIQRTQQEDSAVYLCASSLPFTLQTRASTGELFFGEGSRLTVL.

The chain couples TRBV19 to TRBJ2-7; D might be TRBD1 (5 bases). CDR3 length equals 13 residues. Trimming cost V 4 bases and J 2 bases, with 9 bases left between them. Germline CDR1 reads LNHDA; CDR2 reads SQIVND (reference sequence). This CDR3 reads CASSTTATYEQYF. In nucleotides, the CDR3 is TGTGCCAGTAGTACGACAGCCACCTACGAGCAGTACTTC. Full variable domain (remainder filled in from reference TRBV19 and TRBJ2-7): DGGITQSPKYLFRKEGQNVTLSCEQNLNHDAMYWYRQDPGQGLRLIYYSQIVNDFQKGDIAEGYSVSREKKESFPLTVTSAQKNPTAFYLCASSTTATYEQYFGPGTRLTVT.

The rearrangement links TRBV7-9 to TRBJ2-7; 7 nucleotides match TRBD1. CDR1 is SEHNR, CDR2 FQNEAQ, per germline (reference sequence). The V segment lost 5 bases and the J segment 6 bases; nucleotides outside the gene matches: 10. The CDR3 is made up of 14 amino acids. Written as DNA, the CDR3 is TGTGCCAGCAGCCCCCGACAGGGTTTGGGCGAGCAGTACTTC. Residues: CASSPRQGLGEQYF.

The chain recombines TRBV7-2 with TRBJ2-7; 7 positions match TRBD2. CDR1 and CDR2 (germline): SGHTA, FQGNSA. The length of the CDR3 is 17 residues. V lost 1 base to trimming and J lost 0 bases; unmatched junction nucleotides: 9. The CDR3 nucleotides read TGTGCCAGCAGCTTAGGACTAGCCATAGTCAGCTCCTACGAGCAGTACTTC. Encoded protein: CASSLGLAIVSSYEQYF.

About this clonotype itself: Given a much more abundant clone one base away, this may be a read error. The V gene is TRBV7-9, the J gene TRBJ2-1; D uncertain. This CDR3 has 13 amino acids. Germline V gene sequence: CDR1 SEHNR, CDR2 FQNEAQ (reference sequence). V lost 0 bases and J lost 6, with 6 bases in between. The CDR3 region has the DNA TGTGCCAGCAGCTTAGCACTCCCCAATGAGCAGTTCTTC. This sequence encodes CASSLALPNEQFF.

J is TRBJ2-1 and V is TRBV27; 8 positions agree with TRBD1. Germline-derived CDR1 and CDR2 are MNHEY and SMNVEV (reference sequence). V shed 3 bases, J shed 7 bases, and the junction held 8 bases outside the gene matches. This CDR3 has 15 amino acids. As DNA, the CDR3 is TGTGCCAGCAGTTTCGAGAGGGGACAGGAAAATGAGCAGTTCTTC. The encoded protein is CASSFERGQENEQFF.

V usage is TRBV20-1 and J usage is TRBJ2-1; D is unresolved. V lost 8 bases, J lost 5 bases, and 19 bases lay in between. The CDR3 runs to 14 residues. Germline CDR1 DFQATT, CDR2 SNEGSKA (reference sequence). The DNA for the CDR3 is TGCAGTACCCTTTCACAGATCGACGACAATGAGCAGTTCTTC. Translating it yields CSTLSQIDDNEQFF.

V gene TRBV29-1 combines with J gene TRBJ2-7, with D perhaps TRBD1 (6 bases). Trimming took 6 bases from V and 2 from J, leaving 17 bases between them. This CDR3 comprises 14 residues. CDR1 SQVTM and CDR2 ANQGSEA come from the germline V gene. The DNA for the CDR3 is TGCAGCGTCGCCCGGGGCAGGGGCCCCTACGAGCAGTACTTC. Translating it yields CSVARGRGPYEQYF.

The DNA for the CDR3 is TGTGCCAGCACCCTGGGGGGAAGTCAGCCCCAGCATTTT. Its protein product is CASTLGGSQPQHF. The chain recombines TRBV7-6 with TRBJ1-5; D is perhaps TRBD1 (5 bases). Trimming took off 7 bases at V and 6 bases at J, with 13 bases between the two ends. There are 13 residues in the CDR3. Germline V gives CDR1 SGHVS, CDR2 FNYEAQ.

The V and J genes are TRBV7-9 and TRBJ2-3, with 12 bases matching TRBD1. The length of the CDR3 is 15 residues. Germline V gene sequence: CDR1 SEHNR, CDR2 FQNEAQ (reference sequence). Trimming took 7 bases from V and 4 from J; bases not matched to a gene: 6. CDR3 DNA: TGTGCCAGCACCCACCGGGACAGGGGGCCAGATACGCAGTATTTT. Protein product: CASTHRDRGPDTQYF.

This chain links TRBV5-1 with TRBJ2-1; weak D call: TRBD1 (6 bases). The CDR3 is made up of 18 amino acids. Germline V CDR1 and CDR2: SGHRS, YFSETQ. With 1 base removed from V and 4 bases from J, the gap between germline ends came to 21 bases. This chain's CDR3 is CASSLRQGKNIGYNEQFF. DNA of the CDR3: TGCGCCAGCAGCTTGAGGCAGGGGAAGAATATTGGGTACAATGAGCAGTTCTTC.